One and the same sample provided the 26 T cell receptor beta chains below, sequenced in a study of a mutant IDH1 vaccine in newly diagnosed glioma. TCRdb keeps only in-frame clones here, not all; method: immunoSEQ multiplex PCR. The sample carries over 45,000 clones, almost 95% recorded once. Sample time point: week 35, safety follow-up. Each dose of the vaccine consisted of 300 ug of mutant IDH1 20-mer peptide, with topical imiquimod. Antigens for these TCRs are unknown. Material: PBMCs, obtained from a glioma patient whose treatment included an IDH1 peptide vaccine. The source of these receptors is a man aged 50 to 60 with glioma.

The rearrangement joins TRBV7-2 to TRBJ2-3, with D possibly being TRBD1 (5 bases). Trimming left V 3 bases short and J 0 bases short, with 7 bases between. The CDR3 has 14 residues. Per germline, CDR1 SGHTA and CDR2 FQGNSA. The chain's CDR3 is CASSLDMSTDTQYF. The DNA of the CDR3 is TGTGCCAGCAGCTTGGACATGAGCACAGATACGCAGTATTTT.

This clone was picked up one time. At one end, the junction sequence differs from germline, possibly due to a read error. The CDR3 spells CASSPRDRGVLETQYF. The CDR3 DNA follows: TGTGCTAGCAGCCCTAGAGACAGGGGAGTTTTAGAGACCCAGTACTTC. This chain connects TRBV7-7 to TRBJ2-5, with 8 nucleotides matching TRBD1. The CDR3 is 16 residues long. CDR1 is SSHAT and CDR2 is FNYEAQ in the germline V gene (reference sequence).

CDR3 coding DNA: TGTGCCAGCTCACAGGCTGGCTGGACAGATACGCAGTATTTT. Translated, it gives CASSQAGWTDTQYF. The chain uses TRBV18 and TRBJ2-3; no clear D gene. The V end was cut by 4 bases, the J end by 3 bases, with 11 bases between. The CDR3 is 14 amino acids. The germline V gene has CDR1 KGHSH and CDR2 LQKENI. The whole variable domain, remainder taken from reference TRBV18 and TRBJ2-3, is NAGVMQNPRHLVRRRGQEARLRCSPMKGHSHVYWYRQLPEEGLKFMVYLQKENIIDESGMPKERFSAEFPKEGPSILRIQQVVRGDSAAYFCASSQAGWTDTQYFGPGTRLTVL.

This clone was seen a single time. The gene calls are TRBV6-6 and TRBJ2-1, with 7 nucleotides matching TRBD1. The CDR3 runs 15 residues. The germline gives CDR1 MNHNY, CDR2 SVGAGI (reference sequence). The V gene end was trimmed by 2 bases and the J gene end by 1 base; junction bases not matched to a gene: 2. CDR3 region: CASSYTGDSYNEQFF. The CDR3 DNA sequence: TGTGCCAGCAGTTACACAGGGGATTCCTACAATGAGCAGTTCTTC.

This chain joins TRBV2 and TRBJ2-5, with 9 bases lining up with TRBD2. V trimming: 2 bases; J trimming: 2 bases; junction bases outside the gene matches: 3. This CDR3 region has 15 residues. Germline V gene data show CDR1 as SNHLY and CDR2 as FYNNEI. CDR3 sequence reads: CASSEQAGGQETQYF. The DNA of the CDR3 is TGTGCCAGCAGTGAACAAGCGGGGGGACAAGAGACCCAGTACTTC. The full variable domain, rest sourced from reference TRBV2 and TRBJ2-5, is EPEVTQTPSHQVTQMGQEVILRCVPISNHLYFYWYRQILGQKVEFLVSFYNNEISEKSEIFDDQFSVERPDGSNFTLKIRSTKLEDSAMYFCASSEQAGGQETQYFGPGTRLLVL.

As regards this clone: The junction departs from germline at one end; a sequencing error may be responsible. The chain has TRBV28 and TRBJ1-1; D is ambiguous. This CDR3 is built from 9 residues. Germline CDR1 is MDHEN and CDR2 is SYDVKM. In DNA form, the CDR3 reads TGTGCCAGCAGTTCCCCTCGGATTTTT. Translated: CASSSPRIF.

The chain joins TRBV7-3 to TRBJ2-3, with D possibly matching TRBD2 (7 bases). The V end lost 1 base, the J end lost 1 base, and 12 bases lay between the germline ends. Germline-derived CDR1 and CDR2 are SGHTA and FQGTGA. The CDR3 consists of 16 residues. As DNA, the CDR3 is TGTGCCAGCAGCTTAAGAGGGGGAGGGGGCACAGATACGCAGTATTTT. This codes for CASSLRGGGGTDTQYF.

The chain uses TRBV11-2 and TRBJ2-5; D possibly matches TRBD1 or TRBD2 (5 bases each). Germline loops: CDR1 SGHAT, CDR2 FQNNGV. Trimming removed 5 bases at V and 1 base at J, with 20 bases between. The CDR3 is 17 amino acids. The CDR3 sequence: CASSIFPGREGQETQYF. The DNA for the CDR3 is TGTGCCAGCAGCATATTCCCGGGACGCGAAGGCCAAGAGACCCAGTACTTC.

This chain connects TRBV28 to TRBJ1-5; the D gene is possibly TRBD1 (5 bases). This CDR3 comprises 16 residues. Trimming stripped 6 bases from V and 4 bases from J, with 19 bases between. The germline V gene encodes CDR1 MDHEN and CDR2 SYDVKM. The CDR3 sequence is CASRGGVLGRNQPQHF. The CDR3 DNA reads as TGTGCCAGCAGAGGTGGGGTGTTGGGACGGAATCAGCCCCAGCATTTT.

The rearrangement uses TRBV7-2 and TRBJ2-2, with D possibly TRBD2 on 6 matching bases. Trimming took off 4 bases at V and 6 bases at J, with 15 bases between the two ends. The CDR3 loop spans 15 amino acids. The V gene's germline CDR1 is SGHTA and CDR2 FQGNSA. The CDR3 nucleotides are TGTGCCAGCAGCTCTGGTGGGCTAGCGTCCGGGGAGCTGTTTTTT. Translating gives CASSSGGLASGELFF.

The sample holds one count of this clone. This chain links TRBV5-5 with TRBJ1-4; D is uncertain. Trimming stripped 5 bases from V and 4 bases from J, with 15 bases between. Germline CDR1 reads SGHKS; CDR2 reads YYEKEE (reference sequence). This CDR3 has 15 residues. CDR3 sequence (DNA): TGTGCCAGCAGTAACTCAGAATACCATAATGAAAAACTGTTTTTT. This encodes CASSNSEYHNEKLFF.

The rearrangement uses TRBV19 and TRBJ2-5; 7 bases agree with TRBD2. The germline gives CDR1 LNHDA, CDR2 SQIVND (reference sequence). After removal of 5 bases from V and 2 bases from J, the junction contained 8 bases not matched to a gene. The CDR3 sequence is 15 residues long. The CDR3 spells CASSERDGGQETQYF. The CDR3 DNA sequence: TGTGCCAGTAGTGAGCGGGACGGGGGACAAGAGACCCAGTACTTC.

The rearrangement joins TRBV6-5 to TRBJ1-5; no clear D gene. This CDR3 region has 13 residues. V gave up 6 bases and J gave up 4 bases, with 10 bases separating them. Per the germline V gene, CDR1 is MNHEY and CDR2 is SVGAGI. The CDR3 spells CASRRTSNQPQHF. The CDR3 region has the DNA TGTGCCAGCAGGCGAACGAGTAATCAGCCCCAGCATTTT.

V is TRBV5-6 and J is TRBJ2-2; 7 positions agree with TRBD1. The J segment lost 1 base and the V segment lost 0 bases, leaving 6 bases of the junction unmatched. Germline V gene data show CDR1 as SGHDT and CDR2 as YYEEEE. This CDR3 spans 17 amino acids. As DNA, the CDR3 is TGTGCCAGCAGCTTGGCCTTCGGACAGGAGAACACCGGGGAGCTGTTTTTT. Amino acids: CASSLAFGQENTGELFF.

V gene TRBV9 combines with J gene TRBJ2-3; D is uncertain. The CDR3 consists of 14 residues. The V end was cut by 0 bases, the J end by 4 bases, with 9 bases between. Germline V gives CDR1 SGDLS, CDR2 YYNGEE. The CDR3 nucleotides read TGTGCCAGCAGCGTAGCGGCTAGATCAGATACGCAGTATTTT. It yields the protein CASSVAARSDTQYF.

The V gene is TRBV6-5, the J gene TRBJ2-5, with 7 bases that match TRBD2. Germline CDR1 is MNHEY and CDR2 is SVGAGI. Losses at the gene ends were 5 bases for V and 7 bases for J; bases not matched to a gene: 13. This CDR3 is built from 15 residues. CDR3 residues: CASSPNSGEGGTQYF. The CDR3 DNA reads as TGTGCCAGCAGTCCTAACAGCGGGGAGGGCGGGACCCAGTACTTC.

The CDR3 DNA reads TGTGCCAGCTCGCCGGAAACCTACGAGCAGTACTTC. It encodes CASSPETYEQYF. The chain couples TRBV18 to TRBJ2-7, with no clear D. V shed 6 bases and J shed 2 bases, with 8 bases lying between them. This CDR3 is 12 amino acids long. Germline lookup yields CDR1 KGHSH and CDR2 LQKENI.

The CDR3 DNA follows: TGTGCCAGCAGCCTCCGGGGCGGGGGGTTCACAGATACGCAGTATTTT. This codes for CASSLRGGGFTDTQYF. The chain has TRBV7-6 and TRBJ2-3; the match to TRBD2 covers 8 bases. The length of the CDR3 is 16 residues. V was clipped by 5 bases and J by 2 bases; unmatched bases: 9. Germline loops: CDR1 SGHVS, CDR2 FNYEAQ. Drawing the rest from reference TRBV7-6 and TRBJ2-3, the complete variable domain is GAGVSQSPRYKVTKRGQDVALRCDPISGHVSLYWYRQALGQGPEFLTYFNYEAQQDKSGLPNDRFSAERPEGSISTLTIQRTEQRDSAMYRCASSLRGGGFTDTQYFGPGTRLTVL.

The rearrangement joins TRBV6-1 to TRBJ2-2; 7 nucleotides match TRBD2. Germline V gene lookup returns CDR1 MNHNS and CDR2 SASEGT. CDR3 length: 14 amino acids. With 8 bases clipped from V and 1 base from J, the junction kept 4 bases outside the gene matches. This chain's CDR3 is CASDWTRNTGELFF. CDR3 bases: TGTGCCAGCGATTGGACTAGGAACACCGGGGAGCTGTTTTTT.

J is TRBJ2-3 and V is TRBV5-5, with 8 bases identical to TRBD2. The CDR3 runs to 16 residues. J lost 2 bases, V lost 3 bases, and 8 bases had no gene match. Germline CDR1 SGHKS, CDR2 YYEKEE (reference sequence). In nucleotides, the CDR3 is TGTGCCAGCAGCTCTTTCTTCGGGAGGGACACAGATACGCAGTATTTT. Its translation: CASSSFFGRDTDTQYF.

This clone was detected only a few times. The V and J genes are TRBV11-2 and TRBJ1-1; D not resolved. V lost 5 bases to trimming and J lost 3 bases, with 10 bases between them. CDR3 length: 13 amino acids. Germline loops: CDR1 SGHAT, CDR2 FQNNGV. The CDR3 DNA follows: TGTGCCAGCAGCAAAAGGGAGGACACTGAAGCTTTCTTT. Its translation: CASSKREDTEAFF.

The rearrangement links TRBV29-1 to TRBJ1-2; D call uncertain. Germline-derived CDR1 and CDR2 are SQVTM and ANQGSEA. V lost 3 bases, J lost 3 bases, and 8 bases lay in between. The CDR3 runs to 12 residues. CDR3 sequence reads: CSVEDLDYGYTF. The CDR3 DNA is TGCAGCGTTGAGGATTTAGACTATGGCTACACCTTC. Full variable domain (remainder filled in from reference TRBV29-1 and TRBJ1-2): SAVISQKPSRDICQRGTSLTIQCQVDSQVTMMFWYRQQPGQSLTLIATANQGSEATYESGFVIDKFPISRPNLTFSTLTVSNMSPEDSSIYLCSVEDLDYGYTFGSGTRLTVV.

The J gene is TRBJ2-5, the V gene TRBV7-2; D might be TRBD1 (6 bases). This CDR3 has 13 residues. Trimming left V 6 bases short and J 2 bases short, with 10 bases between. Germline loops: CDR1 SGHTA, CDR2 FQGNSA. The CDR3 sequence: CASSRDNQETQYF. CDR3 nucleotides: TGTGCCAGCAGTAGGGACAATCAAGAGACCCAGTACTTC.

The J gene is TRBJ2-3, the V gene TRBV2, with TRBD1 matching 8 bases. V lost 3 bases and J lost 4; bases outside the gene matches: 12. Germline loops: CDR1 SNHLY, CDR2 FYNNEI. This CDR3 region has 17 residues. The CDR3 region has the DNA TGTGCCAGCAGTGACGGGCTCTTACAGGGGGGAGCAGATACGCAGTATTTT. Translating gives CASSDGLLQGGADTQYF.

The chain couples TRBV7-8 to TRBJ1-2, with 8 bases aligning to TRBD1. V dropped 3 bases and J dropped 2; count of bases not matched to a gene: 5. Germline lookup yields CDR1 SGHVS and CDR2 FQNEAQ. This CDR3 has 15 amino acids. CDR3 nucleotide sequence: TGTGCCAGCAGCTTCGATGGACAGGGAAACTATGGCTACACCTTC. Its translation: CASSFDGQGNYGYTF. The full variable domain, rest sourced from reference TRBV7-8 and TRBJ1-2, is GAGVSQSPRYKVAKRGQDVALRCDPISGHVSLFWYQQALGQGPEFLTYFQNEAQLDKSGLPSDRFFAERPEGSVSTLKIQRTQQEDSAVYLCASSFDGQGNYGYTFGSGTRLTVV.

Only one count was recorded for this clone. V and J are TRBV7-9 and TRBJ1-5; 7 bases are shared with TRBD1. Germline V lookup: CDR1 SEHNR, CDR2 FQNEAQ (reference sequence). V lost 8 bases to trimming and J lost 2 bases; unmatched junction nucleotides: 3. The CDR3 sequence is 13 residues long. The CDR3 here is CASATGGNQPQHF. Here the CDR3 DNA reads TGTGCCAGCGCCACAGGGGGCAATCAGCCCCAGCATTTT.